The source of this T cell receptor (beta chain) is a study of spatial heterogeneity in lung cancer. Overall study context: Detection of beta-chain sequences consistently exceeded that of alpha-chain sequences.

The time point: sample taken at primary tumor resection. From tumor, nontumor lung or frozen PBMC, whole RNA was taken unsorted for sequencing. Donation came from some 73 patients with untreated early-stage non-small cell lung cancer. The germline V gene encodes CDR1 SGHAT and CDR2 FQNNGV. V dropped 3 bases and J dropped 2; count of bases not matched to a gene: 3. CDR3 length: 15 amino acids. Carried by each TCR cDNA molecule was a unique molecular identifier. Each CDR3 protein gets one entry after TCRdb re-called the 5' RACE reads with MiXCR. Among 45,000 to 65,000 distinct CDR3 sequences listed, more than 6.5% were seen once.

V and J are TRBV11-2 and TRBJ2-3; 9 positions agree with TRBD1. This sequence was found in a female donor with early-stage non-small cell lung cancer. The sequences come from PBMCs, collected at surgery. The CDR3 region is CASSLGTGNTDTQYF. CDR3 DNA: TGTGCCAGCAGCTTGGGGACAGGGAACACAGATACGCAGTATTTT.